These T cell receptor beta chains were read from a single sample in a study of CD8 T cells in Susac syndrome. TCRdb reanalysed the immunoSEQ multiplex PCR reads using MiXCR and keeps one entry per CDR3 protein. The sample lists 200,000 to 250,000 distinct CDR3 sequences, 95% occurring once. The source material was CD4+ T cells from PBMCs. These receptors all come from a human donor with multiple sclerosis. The CDR3 runs from the conserved cysteine through the conserved F or W. A D gene is named only where the DNA matches it firmly. Clone size appears in some rows only: once, few, many, or a class for an expanded clone.

TRBV9	TRBD2	TRBJ2-5	-	CASSVMGGLETQYF	TGTGCCAGCAGCGTCATGGGAGGGTTAGAGACCCAGTACTTC
TRBV11-2	-	TRBJ2-3	-	CASNIGGLTDTQYF	TGTGCCAGCAATATCGGGGGGCTCACAGATACGCAGTATTTT
TRBV2	TRBD1	TRBJ2-5	-	CASSARQGPEETQYF	TGTGCCAGCAGTGCTCGACAGGGACCAGAAGAGACCCAGTACTTC
TRBV29-1	-	TRBJ2-7	-	CSVSRQLGEQYF	TGCAGCGTTTCCCGACAGTTGGGTGAGCAGTACTTC
TRBV29-1	TRBD1	TRBJ1-1	few	CSVGGQGGTEAFF	TGCAGCGTTGGGGGGCAGGGGGGCACTGAAGCTTTCTTT
TRBV25-1	-	TRBJ1-3	-	CASSLPGNTIYF	TGTGCCAGCAGTCTGCCAGGAAACACCATATATTTT
TRBV12-5	-	TRBJ1-1	-	CASGPRGSTEAFF	TGTGCTAGTGGCCCCAGGGGTTCCACTGAAGCTTTCTTT
TRBV24-1	TRBD1	TRBJ2-1	-	CATSYRGDEQFF	TGTGCCACCAGTTACAGGGGCGATGAGCAGTTCTTC
TRBV6-5	-	TRBJ2-7	-	CASSYSSGTATYEQYF	TGTGCCAGCAGTTACTCCTCCGGGACCGCGACCTACGAGCAGTACTTC
TRBV20-1	-	TRBJ2-5	-	CSAKVGAQETQYF	TGCAGTGCGAAAGTGGGGGCCCAAGAGACCCAGTACTTC
TRBV29-1	-	TRBJ2-7	few	CSGSSTYEQYF	TGCAGCGGGAGTTCGACCTACGAGCAGTACTTC
TRBV25-1	-	TRBJ2-3	-	CASRDLTDTQYF	TGTGCCTCGCGGGACCTCACAGATACGCAGTATTTT
TRBV30	-	TRBJ2-7	-	CAWKDSYEQYF	TGTGCCTGGAAGGACAGTTACGAGCAGTACTTC
TRBV28	TRBD1	TRBJ1-2	once	CASRDRVVDGYTF	TGTGCCAGCAGGGACAGGGTGGTTGATGGCTACACCTTC
TRBV11-2	-	TRBJ2-3	-	CASSLGLERHF	TGTGCCAGCAGCTTGGGCCTGGAACGGCATTTT
TRBV6-5	-	TRBJ1-6	-	CASSSGTEYSPLHF	TGTGCCAGCAGTTCTGGGACCGAGTATTCACCCCTCCACTTT
TRBV20-1	-	TRBJ2-6	-	CSASGQARSGANVLTF	TGCAGTGCTAGTGGGCAGGCGCGCTCTGGGGCCAACGTCCTGACTTTC
TRBV20-1	-	TRBJ1-1	-	CSASMVGTEAFF	TGCAGTGCTAGTATGGTGGGCACTGAAGCTTTCTTT
TRBV30	-	TRBJ2-7	-	CAWSGVGRSVVEYF	TGTGCCTGGAGTGGAGTCGGACGGTCCGTCGTGGAGTACTTC
TRBV4-1	-	TRBJ1-1	-	CASSRTPGWTEAFF	TGCGCCAGCAGCCGCACACCTGGTTGGACTGAAGCTTTCTTT
TRBV6-6	-	TRBJ2-7	-	CASTDRGTYEQYF	TGTGCCAGCACGGATCGGGGGACCTACGAGCAGTACTTC
TRBV19	TRBD2	TRBJ2-3	-	CASRNRGGQTDTQYF	TGTGCCAGTAGGAACCGGGGGGGCCAAACAGATACGCAGTATTTT
TRBV20-1	-	TRBJ2-7	-	CSAPSTGQGIRNEQYF	TGCAGTGCTCCAAGTACGGGTCAGGGGATAAGGAACGAGCAGTACTTC
TRBV3-1	-	TRBJ2-5	-	CASSQSKTQYF	TGTGCCAGCAGCCAGTCGAAGACCCAGTACTTC
TRBV20-1	-	TRBJ2-3	-	CSARRGAPDTQYF	TGCAGTGCTAGGAGGGGGGCCCCAGATACGCAGTATTTT
TRBV25-1	TRBD1	TRBJ1-2	-	CASDPPQGPNYGYTF	TGTGCCAGTGATCCCCCACAGGGGCCTAACTATGGCTACACCTTC
TRBV24-1	-	TRBJ2-1	-	CATWSADLNNEQFF	TGTGCCACCTGGAGCGCCGATCTTAACAATGAGCAGTTCTTC
TRBV7-9	-	TRBJ1-5	-	CASSLGFWPQHF	TGTGCCAGCAGCCTCGGTTTCTGGCCCCAGCATTTT
TRBV19	TRBD1	TRBJ1-2	few	CASSPTGNGGYTF	TGTGCCAGTAGTCCGACAGGGAACGGTGGCTACACCTTC
TRBV14	-	TRBJ2-6	-	CASSRRTGRSGANVLTF	TGTGCCAGCAGCCGCCGGACGGGTCGCTCTGGGGCCAACGTCCTGACTTTC
TRBV20-1	-	TRBJ2-5	-	CSARHQRARMETQYF	TGCAGTGCTAGACACCAGCGGGCCCGGATGGAGACCCAGTACTTC
TRBV15	TRBD1	TRBJ1-2	-	CATSRDGTGNGYTF	TGTGCCACCAGCAGAGATGGGACAGGGAACGGCTACACCTTC
TRBV2	-	TRBJ2-1	-	CASSESREGAEQFF	TGTGCCAGCAGTGAGTCCCGGGAAGGGGCTGAGCAGTTCTTC
TRBV28	-	TRBJ2-7	-	CASSRRASYEQYF	TGTGCCAGCAGTCGGAGAGCCTCCTACGAGCAGTACTTC
TRBV3-1	-	TRBJ1-2	once	CASSQDPGYPYGYTF	TGTGCCAGCAGCCAAGACCCCGGATATCCTTATGGCTACACCTTC
TRBV4-1	-	TRBJ1-4	-	CASSQQGTGNEKLFF	TGCGCCAGCAGCCAACAGGGGACGGGTAATGAAAAACTGTTTTTT
TRBV12-3/TRBV12-4	-	TRBJ2-3	-	CASGQRMDRYF	TGTGCCAGCGGTCAGCGAATGGATCGGTATTTT
TRBV18	-	TRBJ1-1	-	CASSPPSHTEAFF	TGTGCCAGCTCACCACCGTCTCACACTGAAGCTTTCTTT
TRBV29-1	-	TRBJ1-1	-	CSVAQAPGTEAFF	TGCAGCGTTGCTCAGGCGCCGGGGACTGAAGCTTTCTTT
TRBV12-3/TRBV12-4	TRBD2	TRBJ2-7	-	CASSRTSGSPRYEQYF	TGTGCCAGCAGTCGGACTAGCGGGAGTCCCCGCTACGAGCAGTACTTC
TRBV2	TRBD2	TRBJ2-7	-	CASSSWLAGEEQYF	TGTGCCAGCAGCTCGTGGCTAGCGGGAGAAGAGCAGTACTTC
TRBV29-1	-	TRBJ2-1	-	CSVEDRADNEQFF	TGCAGCGTTGAAGATCGGGCAGATAATGAGCAGTTCTTC
TRBV20-1	TRBD1	TRBJ2-1	-	CSLTGSSYNEQFF	TGCAGCCTGACAGGGAGCTCCTACAATGAGCAGTTCTTC
TRBV6-4	-	TRBJ2-3	-	CASRRDSTDTQYF	TGTGCCAGCAGAAGGGACAGCACAGATACGCAGTATTTT
TRBV20-1	TRBD1	TRBJ1-1	-	CSAREGTGVTEAFF	TGCAGTGCTAGAGAGGGGACAGGGGTCACTGAAGCTTTCTTT
TRBV7-9	-	TRBJ2-3	-	CASSFRQDTDTQYF	TGTGCCAGCAGCTTCAGACAGGACACAGATACGCAGTATTTT
TRBV2	TRBD1	TRBJ1-6	-	CASSGGQGSWSPLHF	TGTGCCAGCAGTGGGGGACAGGGGAGTTGGTCACCCCTCCACTTT
TRBV3-1	-	TRBJ2-7	-	CASSPSRGQYF	TGTGCCAGCAGCCCCTCCAGGGGGCAGTACTTC
TRBV4-2	-	TRBJ1-6	-	CASSQEGRGSYNSPLHF	TGTGCCAGCAGCCAAGAGGGCCGAGGATCCTATAATTCACCCCTCCACTTT
TRBV9	TRBD2	TRBJ2-2	-	CASSARTSGSFSGELFF	TGTGCCAGCAGCGCCCGGACTAGCGGGAGTTTTTCCGGGGAGCTGTTTTTT
TRBV10-3	-	TRBJ2-5	-	CAISSGVETQYF	TGTGCCATCAGTTCGGGAGTGGAGACCCAGTACTTC
TRBV15	-	TRBJ2-1	-	CATTLGADYNEQFF	TGTGCCACCACCCTAGGGGCAGACTACAATGAGCAGTTCTTC
TRBV14	-	TRBJ1-1	-	CASSHLWGEAFF	TGTGCCAGCAGCCACCTTTGGGGGGAAGCTTTCTTT
TRBV20-1	-	TRBJ1-5	-	CSARDINNQPQHF	TGCAGTGCTAGAGATATAAACAATCAGCCCCAGCATTTT
TRBV6-6	-	TRBJ2-1	-	CASSYSGFEQFF	TGTGCCAGCAGTTACTCGGGTTTTGAGCAGTTCTTC
TRBV3-1	-	TRBJ2-1	-	CASSQDNGGRGQFF	TGTGCCAGCAGCCAAGACAACGGGGGAAGAGGACAGTTCTTC
TRBV11-2	-	TRBJ2-7	-	CASSALGIEQYF	TGTGCCAGCAGCGCCCTGGGCATCGAGCAGTACTTC
TRBV12-3/TRBV12-4	-	TRBJ1-5	-	CASSPRRVGNQPQHF	TGTGCCAGCAGTCCCCGAAGGGTTGGCAATCAGCCCCAGCATTTT
TRBV5-1	-	TRBJ1-2	-	CASSLWDNYGYTF	TGCGCCAGCAGCTTATGGGACAACTATGGCTACACCTTC